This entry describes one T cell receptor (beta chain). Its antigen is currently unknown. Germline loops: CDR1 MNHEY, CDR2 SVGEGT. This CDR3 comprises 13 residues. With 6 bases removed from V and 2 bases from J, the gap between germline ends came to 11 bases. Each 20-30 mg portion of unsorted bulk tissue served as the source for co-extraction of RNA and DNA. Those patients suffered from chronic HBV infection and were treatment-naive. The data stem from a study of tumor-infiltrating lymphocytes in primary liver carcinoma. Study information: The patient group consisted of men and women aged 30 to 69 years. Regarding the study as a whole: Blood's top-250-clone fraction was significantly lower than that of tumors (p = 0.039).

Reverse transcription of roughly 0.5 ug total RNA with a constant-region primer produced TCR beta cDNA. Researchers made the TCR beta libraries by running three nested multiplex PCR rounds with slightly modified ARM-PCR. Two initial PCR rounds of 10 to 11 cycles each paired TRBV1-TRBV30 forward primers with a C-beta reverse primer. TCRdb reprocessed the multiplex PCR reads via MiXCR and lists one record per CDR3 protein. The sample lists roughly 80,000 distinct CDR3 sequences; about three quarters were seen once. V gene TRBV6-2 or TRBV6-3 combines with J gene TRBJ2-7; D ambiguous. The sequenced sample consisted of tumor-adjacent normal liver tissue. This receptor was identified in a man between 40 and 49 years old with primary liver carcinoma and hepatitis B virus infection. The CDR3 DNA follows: TGTGCCAGCAGACCGGGCAGGACCTACGAGCAGTACTTC. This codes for CASRPGRTYEQYF.